One and the same sample provided the 2 T cell receptor beta chains below, sequenced in a study of a mutant IDH1 vaccine in newly diagnosed glioma. Sample time point: week 47, end of study. Vaccination comprised doses that each held 300 ug of mutant IDH1 20-mer peptide, plus topical imiquimod. Their recognized antigens are unknown. Libraries were prepared by immunoSEQ multiplex PCR; TCRdb keeps only in-frame clonotypes and omits some of them. The sample shows fewer than 85,000 clones, approximately 75% of them seen only once. Material: PBMCs, obtained from a glioma patient whose treatment included an IDH1 peptide vaccine. These receptors all come from a man in his forties or fifties with glioma.

This sequence joins TRBV27 and TRBJ2-1; TRBD2 matches at 14 bases. CDR1 MNHEY and CDR2 SMNVEV come from the germline V gene (reference sequence). The CDR3 runs to 15 residues. V was pared by 6 bases and J by 7 bases, with 5 bases of the junction left unmatched. The CDR3 region has the DNA TGTGCCAGCAGGGCCGGGACTAGCGGGAGTAATGAGCAGTTCTTC. Residues: CASRAGTSGSNEQFF.

The chain employs TRBV7-8 and TRBJ1-4; D call uncertain. The CDR3 extends over 16 amino acids. The germline V and J ends were trimmed by 6 bases and 5 bases, with 19 bases remaining between them. CDR1 is SGHVS, CDR2 FQNEAQ, per germline. The CDR3 spells CASSPTWLLQNEKLFF. For the CDR3, the DNA is TGTGCCAGCAGTCCGACTTGGCTCCTTCAGAATGAAAAACTGTTTTTT.